This T cell receptor (beta chain) came from a study of T-cell reconstitution after alpha-beta-depleted transplantation in children. Study conclusions and caveats: In patients about two months after transplant, alpha-beta T cells reportedly arose from several hundred expanded graft clones. TCRbeta diversity was high at day 60 in some patients (a result of surviving recipient T cells and thymic progenitors). Diversity and T-cell counts at one year after transplant derived mostly from new T cells.

The CDR3 is 15 amino acids. The germline V gene has CDR1 SGHRS and CDR2 YFSETQ. V was pared by 5 bases and J by 4 bases, with 18 bases between. Concerning this clonotype itself: What it recognizes is unknown.

The library targeted TCRbeta and was prepared with unique molecular identifiers. TCRdb reanalysed the PCR reads using MiXCR and keeps one entry per CDR3 protein. The sample yields some 840,000 distinct CDR3 sequences, roughly 15% seen once. The chain links TRBV5-1 to TRBJ1-2; the D gene is possibly TRBD1 (6 bases). The sequence was obtained from a male patient between 10 and 17 years old who had a stem cell transplant for acute lymphoblastic leukemia, so the T cells may come from the graft donor. The input for sequencing was PBMCs, mostly from graft donor cells, taken 360 days after TCRalphabeta/CD19-depleted stem cell transplant. CDR3 residues: CASSFNPQGIYGYTF. DNA of the CDR3: TGCGCCAGCAGTTTTAACCCTCAGGGGATCTATGGCTACACCTTC.